This T cell receptor (beta chain) was sequenced for a study of identical twins. Study results and caveats: Because invariant MAIT and iNKT cells could be present, zero-insertion analyses could be partly confounded. While abundant cord blood beta clonotypes carried fewer insertions, memory repertoires showed no such pattern.

This clonotype has at least ten counts. What it recognizes is unknown. MiXCR was run by TCRdb on the 5' RACE reads, yielding one entry per CDR3 protein. The sample includes approximately 210,000 distinct CDR3 sequences, 9.4% of them seen just once. With 0 bases removed from V and 10 bases from J, the gap between germline ends came to 16 bases. Germline CDR1 LGHNA, CDR2 YSLEER. This CDR3 region has 16 residues. The sequencing input was memory (CD45RO+) T cells sorted from blood. The chain employs TRBV4-3 and TRBJ1-6, with D possibly matching TRBD1 (6 bases). The source is a woman between 18 and 30 years old in good health. The CDR3 sequence: CASSQDRGGSGSPLHF. The CDR3 nucleotides read TGCGCCAGCAGCCAAGACAGGGGAGGGTCAGGATCACCCCTCCACTTT.